This T cell receptor (beta chain) was found in a study of T-cell reconstitution after alpha-beta-depleted transplantation in children. As it was prepared, the TCRbeta library received unique molecular identifiers. TCRdb re-called the PCR reads through MiXCR, storing one row per CDR3 protein. Of around 490,000 distinct CDR3 sequences in the sample, roughly 10% were seen once. Findings of the study overall: T-cell counts and diversity at one year post-transplant came mainly from newly produced T cells. Expanded graft clones numbering several hundred reportedly gave rise to alpha-beta T cells about two months after transplant. Recipient T cells and thymic progenitors that survived were the source of the high TCRbeta diversity seen at day 60 in some patients.

Germline CDR1 and CDR2: LNHNV and YYDKDF (reference sequence). This CDR3 has 15 residues. After removal of 3 bases from V and 6 bases from J, the junction contained 6 bases not matched to a gene. About this clonotype: Its antigen is unknown.

The sequencing here drew on PBMCs, mostly from graft donor cells, taken 180 days after TCRalphabeta/CD19-depleted stem cell transplant. This TCR was sampled from a female patient aged 2 to 10 who had a stem cell transplant for aplastic anemia, so the T cells may come from the graft donor. The chain has TRBV15 and TRBJ2-1; 9 bases fit TRBD2. Written as DNA, the CDR3 is TGTGCCACCAGCAGTCTGCGGGAGGGCCCCAATGAGCAGTTCTTC. Its translation is CATSSLREGPNEQFF.